This entry describes one T cell receptor beta chain. Antigen specificity is unknown. Unstimulated PBMCs were sorted into CD3+CD4+ and CD3+CD8+ populations. Deletions cut 5 bases from V and 0 bases from J, with 8 bases between. The germline V gene has CDR1 MDHEN and CDR2 SYDVKM. The CDR3 is 15 residues long. This sample stems from a study of T cell clones after liver transplantation. Overall study: At least one year of complete immunosuppression withdrawal without enzymes over twice normal defined tolerance. Blood was drawn pre-transplant, before withdrawal, and after full or failed withdrawal.

Only in-frame clones appear in the TCRdb table, and some are missing; sequencing was by immunoSEQ multiplex PCR. The repertoire holds some 80,000 clones, with about 82% as singletons. Overall study findings and caveats: Post-transplant, graft-donor-reactive CD4 TCRbeta sequences in blood dropped significantly in most of the 8 subjects.

The clonotype comes from a human patient who received a liver transplant. Part of the T cells may come from the graft donor. The material was CD4+ T cells from blood, obtained approximately 3.5 years after liver transplant. The chain carries TRBV28 and TRBJ2-6, with D unclear. CDR3 sequence reads: CASSILPSGANVLTF. CDR3 bases: TGTGCCAGCAGTATTTTGCCCTCTGGGGCCAACGTCCTGACTTTC.